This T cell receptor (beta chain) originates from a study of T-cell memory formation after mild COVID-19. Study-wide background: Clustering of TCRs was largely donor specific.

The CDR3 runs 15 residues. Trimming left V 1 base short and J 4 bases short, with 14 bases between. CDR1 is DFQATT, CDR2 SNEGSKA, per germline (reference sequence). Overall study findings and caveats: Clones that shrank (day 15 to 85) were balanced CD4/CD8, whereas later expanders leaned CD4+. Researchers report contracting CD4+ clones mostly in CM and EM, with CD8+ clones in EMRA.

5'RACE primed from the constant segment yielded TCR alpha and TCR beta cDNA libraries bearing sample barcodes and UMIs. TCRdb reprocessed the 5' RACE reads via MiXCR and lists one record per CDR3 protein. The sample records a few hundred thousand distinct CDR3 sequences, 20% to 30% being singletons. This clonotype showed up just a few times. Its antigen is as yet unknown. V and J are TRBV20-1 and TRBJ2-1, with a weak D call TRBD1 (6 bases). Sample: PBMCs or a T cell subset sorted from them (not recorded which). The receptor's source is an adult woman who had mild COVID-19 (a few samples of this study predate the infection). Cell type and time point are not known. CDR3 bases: TGCAGTGCTAGAGCATACCGGGACAAGTACAATGAGCAGTTCTTC. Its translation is CSARAYRDKYNEQFF.